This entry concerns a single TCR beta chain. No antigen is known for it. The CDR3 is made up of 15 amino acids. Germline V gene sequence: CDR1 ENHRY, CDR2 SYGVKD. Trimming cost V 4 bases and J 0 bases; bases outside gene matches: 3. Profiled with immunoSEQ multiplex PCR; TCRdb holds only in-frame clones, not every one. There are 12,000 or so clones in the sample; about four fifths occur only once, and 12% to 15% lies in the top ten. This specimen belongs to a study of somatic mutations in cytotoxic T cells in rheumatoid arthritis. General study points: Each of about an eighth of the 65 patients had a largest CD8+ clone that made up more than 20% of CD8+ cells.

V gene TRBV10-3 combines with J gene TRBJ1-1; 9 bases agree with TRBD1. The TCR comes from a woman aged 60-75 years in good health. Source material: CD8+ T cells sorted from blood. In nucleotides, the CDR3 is TGTGCCATCAGTGGGACAGGGGCGCTGAACACTGAAGCTTTCTTT. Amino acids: CAISGTGALNTEAFF.